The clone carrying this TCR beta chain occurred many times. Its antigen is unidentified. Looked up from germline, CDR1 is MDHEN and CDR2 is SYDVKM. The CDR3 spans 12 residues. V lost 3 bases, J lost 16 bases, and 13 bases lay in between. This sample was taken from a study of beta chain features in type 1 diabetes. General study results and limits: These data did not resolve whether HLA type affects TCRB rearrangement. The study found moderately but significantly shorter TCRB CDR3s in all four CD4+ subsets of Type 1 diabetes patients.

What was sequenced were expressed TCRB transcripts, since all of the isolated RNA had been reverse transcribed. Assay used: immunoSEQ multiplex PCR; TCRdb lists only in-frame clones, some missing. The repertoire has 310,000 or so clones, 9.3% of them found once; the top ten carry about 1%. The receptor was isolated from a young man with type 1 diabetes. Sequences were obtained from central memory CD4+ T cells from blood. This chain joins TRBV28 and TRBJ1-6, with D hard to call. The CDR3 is CASSLETPPLHF. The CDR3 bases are TGTGCCAGCAGTTTGGAGACTCCTCCTCTCCACTTT.